The clone carrying this TCR beta chain has just one count. Antigen specificity is unknown. This CDR3 spans 14 amino acids. The germline CDR1 and CDR2 sequences are KGHSH and LQKENI. Unmatched junction bases numbered 3, after V lost 3 bases and J lost 5 bases. This specimen belongs to a study of neoadjuvant nivolumab and ipilimumab in lung cancer. Data came from immunoSEQ multiplex PCR; TCRdb stores just in-frame clones and leaves some out. The sample has around 13,000 clones, nearly 70% seen once; the top ten hold approximately 25%. Broader study findings: Only a single major-pathologic-response sample was available for clonality analysis. Resected-tumor TCR richness correlated positively with pretherapy blood richness. From pretherapy to surgery, tumor richness and clonality rose with dual therapy.

This chain connects TRBV18 to TRBJ1-5; 8 nucleotides match TRBD1. The sequences come from peripheral blood, collected after neoadjuvant nivolumab, alone or with ipilimumab, at or shortly before surgery. The receptor was isolated from an adult with non-small cell lung cancer. DNA for the CDR3: TGTGCCAGCTCACCGGAGACAGGGGATCAGCCCCAGCATTTT. This sequence encodes CASSPETGDQPQHF.